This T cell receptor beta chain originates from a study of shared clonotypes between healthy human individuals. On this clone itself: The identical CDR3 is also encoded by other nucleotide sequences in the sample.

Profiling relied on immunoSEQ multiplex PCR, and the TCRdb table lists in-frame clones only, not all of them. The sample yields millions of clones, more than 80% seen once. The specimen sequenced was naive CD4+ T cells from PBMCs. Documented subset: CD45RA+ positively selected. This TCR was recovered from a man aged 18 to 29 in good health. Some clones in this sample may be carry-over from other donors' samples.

The CDR3 DNA is TGTGCCAGCAAGCGGGAGAACACCGGGGAGCTGTTTTTT. Protein: CASKRENTGELFF. J is TRBJ2-2 and V is TRBV2, with 7 bases identical to TRBD2. Germline CDR1 reads SNHLY; CDR2 reads FYNNEI. Losses at the gene ends were 7 bases for V and 1 base for J; bases not matched to a gene: 0. The CDR3 has 13 amino acids.